Below, one T cell receptor (beta chain) is given with its context. Antigen: not known. The data originate from a study of graft-versus-host responses after intestinal transplantation. In the study overall: Transplant types were multivisceral, liver-intestinal, or isolated intestinal.

The CDR3 has 15 amino acids. The germline V and J ends were trimmed by 3 bases and 0 bases, with 12 bases remaining between them. Germline loops: CDR1 SGDLS, CDR2 YYNGEE. The assay was immunoSEQ multiplex PCR, and TCRdb's table has in-frame clones only and misses some. The data hold roughly 70,000 clones, with about 87% observed a single time. The J gene is TRBJ1-1, the V gene TRBV9; possible D gene TRBD1, 6 bases. The receptor comes from a human donor who was the organ donor for an intestinal transplant. The source material was unstimulated CD4+ T cells sorted from spleen or lymph node cells, sampled before transplant. The CDR3 DNA reads as TGTGCCAGCAGCGAGAGGACAGACTTGAACACTGAAGCTTTCTTT. Translating it yields CASSERTDLNTEAFF.